These 16 T cell receptor beta chains were all obtained from the same sample, sequenced in a study of T-cell reconstitution after alpha-beta-depleted transplantation in children. Unique molecular identifiers tagged the TCRbeta library. Using its own MiXCR run on the PCR reads, TCRdb lists one record per CDR3 protein. This sample has about 640,000 distinct CDR3 sequences, with over 15% found just once. The sequenced sample was PBMCs from the stem cell graft donor, obtained from the stem cell graft. The receptors shown here come from a human donor who donated a stem cell graft to a child with acute myeloid leukemia.

This clonotype appeared a few times. The chain uses TRBV5-1 and TRBJ1-1; 10 bases match TRBD1. CDR1 SGHRS and CDR2 YFSETQ come from the germline V gene. V lost 4 bases to trimming and J lost 0 bases; unmatched junction nucleotides: 9. The length of the CDR3 is 17 residues. The CDR3 sequence: CASSLPRDRGLNTEAFF. The CDR3 bases are TGCGCCAGCAGCCTTCCTCGGGACAGGGGACTGAACACTGAAGCTTTCTTT.

This clonotype was seen many times. The chain employs TRBV7-2 and TRBJ2-7; 7 bases are shared with TRBD2. In germline, CDR1 is SGHTA, CDR2 FQGNSA. The CDR3 covers 14 residues. Unmatched junction bases numbered 6, after V lost 4 bases and J lost 3 bases. CDR3 nucleotides: TGTGCCAGCAGCTCATACGGGGGGAACTACGAGCAGTACTTC. Translation: CASSSYGGNYEQYF.

The chain links TRBV29-1 to TRBJ2-1; D is uncertain. Germline V CDR1 and CDR2: SQVTM, ANQGSEA. The V gene lost 5 bases and the J gene lost 4 bases, with 6 bases spanning the gap. The length of the CDR3 is 11 residues. The CDR3 loop reads CSVPRYNEQFF. CDR3 bases: TGCAGCGTTCCCCGGTACAATGAGCAGTTCTTC.

V usage is TRBV20-1 and J usage is TRBJ2-3, with 9 bases lining up with TRBD2. The germline V gene has CDR1 DFQATT and CDR2 SNEGSKA (reference sequence). The trim removed 6 bases at V and 5 bases at J, leaving 3 bases unmatched. This CDR3 is 12 amino acids long. Here the CDR3 DNA reads TGCAGTGCCGCGGGGGGGCTAGATACGCAGTATTTT. This codes for CSAAGGLDTQYF.

This clonotype was seen repeatedly, ten times or more. The chain links TRBV10-3 to TRBJ2-7; D is unclear. The CDR3 is made up of 13 amino acids. Trimming shortened V by 2 bases and J by 0 bases, and 5 bases separated the two germline ends. From germline, CDR1 is ENHRY and CDR2 SYGVKD. The CDR3 region has the DNA TGTGCCATCAGTGAGGGAAACTCCTACGAGCAGTACTTC. Translating it yields CAISEGNSYEQYF.

The chain is built from TRBV7-7 and TRBJ1-3; D not certain. CDR1 is SSHAT, CDR2 FNYEAQ, per germline (reference sequence). This CDR3 spans 16 amino acids. Trimming removed 5 bases at V and 0 bases at J, with 14 bases between. CDR3 nucleotides: TGTGCCAGCAGCGCGGAAGTTACTCTCTCTGGAAACACCATATATTTT. It translates to CASSAEVTLSGNTIYF.

This chain connects TRBV6-1 to TRBJ1-4; no definite D call. V lost 0 bases, J lost 4 bases, and 9 bases lay in between. Looked up from germline, CDR1 is MNHNS and CDR2 is SASEGT. The CDR3 covers 15 residues. In nucleotides, the CDR3 is TGTGCCAGCAGTGAAGCGGGAGGGTTTAATGAAAAACTGTTTTTT. The encoded protein is CASSEAGGFNEKLFF.

There are a few counts of this clonotype. Written as DNA, the CDR3 is TGTGCCAGCAGTTCCCCGGAAAACATTCAGTACTTC. Its protein product is CASSSPENIQYF. The genes are TRBV12-3 or TRBV12-4 and TRBJ2-4, with D hard to call. The CDR3 totals 12 residues. V lost 4 bases and J 5 bases, leaving 6 bases between the germline ends.

The chain combines TRBV5-1 with TRBJ1-6; tentative D call: TRBD1 (5 bases). Germline V gene sequence: CDR1 SGHRS, CDR2 YFSETQ. V lost 0 bases and J lost 11, with 18 bases in between. This CDR3 is 16 amino acids long. CDR3 sequence (DNA): TGCGCCAGCAGCTTGGATGTGACAGTCGAACGGGCACCCCTCCACTTT. Translation: CASSLDVTVERAPLHF.

V is TRBV5-1 and J is TRBJ2-1; 8 bases map to TRBD1. Per the germline V gene, CDR1 is SGHRS and CDR2 is YFSETQ. The CDR3 has 16 amino acids. V lost 3 bases, J lost 4 bases, and 9 bases stayed unmatched. CDR3 protein: CASSWNLGTGYNEQFF. The CDR3 DNA follows: TGCGCCAGCAGCTGGAACCTCGGGACAGGTTACAATGAGCAGTTCTTC.

The DNA for the CDR3 is TGTGCCAGCAGCTTAAACGCAGGTACCTACGAGCAGTACTTC. Translated: CASSLNAGTYEQYF. The rearrangement uses TRBV7-2 and TRBJ2-7; no definite D call. This CDR3 contains 14 residues. CDR1 is SGHTA and CDR2 is FQGNSA in the germline V gene. The ends were cut back, 2 bases at V and 2 bases at J, with 10 bases in the middle.

Ten or more counts support this clonotype. The chain recombines TRBV4-2 with TRBJ1-5; D is unresolved. Germline V gene sequence: CDR1 LGHNA, CDR2 YNFKEQ. V was clipped by 0 bases and J by 5 bases, with 14 bases between them. The CDR3 is 16 residues long. CDR3: CASSQDRGQVHQPQHF. The CDR3 bases are TGTGCCAGCAGCCAAGATCGCGGGCAGGTCCATCAGCCCCAGCATTTT.

This clonotype was found many times. The J gene is TRBJ1-4, the V gene TRBV29-1; D is ambiguous. The ends were cut back, 4 bases at V and 0 bases at J, with 9 bases in the middle. The CDR3 is 14 residues long. CDR1 is SQVTM, CDR2 ANQGSEA, per germline. Here the CDR3 reads CSVGSGPTNEKLFF. The CDR3 nucleotides read TGCAGCGTTGGATCCGGCCCAACTAATGAAAAACTGTTTTTT.

The V gene is TRBV30, the J gene TRBJ1-3, with 7 positions matching TRBD1. Per germline, CDR1 GTSNPN and CDR2 SVGIG (reference sequence). Trimming cost V 3 bases and J 1 base; bases outside gene matches: 3. This CDR3 contains 14 residues. CDR3 residues: CAWRADRSGNTIYF. The CDR3 DNA reads as TGTGCCTGGAGGGCGGACAGGTCTGGAAACACCATATATTTT.

Ten or more counts support this clonotype. The V gene is TRBV10-3, the J gene TRBJ2-3, with 9 bases lining up with TRBD1. Germline lookup yields CDR1 ENHRY and CDR2 SYGVKD. V gave up 6 bases and J gave up 2 bases; unmatched junction bases: 6. The CDR3 consists of 15 residues. In DNA form, the CDR3 reads TGTGCCATCAGCGCCACAGGGGGCTTCACAGATACGCAGTATTTT. This codes for CAISATGGFTDTQYF.

This clonotype was detected only a few times. V gene TRBV7-3 combines with J gene TRBJ2-3, with D unclear. Germline CDR1 and CDR2: SGHTA and FQGTGA. V was pared by 5 bases and J by 5 bases, with 17 bases between. The CDR3 covers 15 residues. For the CDR3, the DNA is TGTGCCAGCAGCAACAGTGCCCTGCCACAAGATACGCAGTATTTT. Translated, it gives CASSNSALPQDTQYF.